Each of the 7 T cell receptor beta chains below was sequenced from the same sample in a study of blood T cell repertoires in COVID-19. Clones were sequenced by immunoSEQ multiplex PCR, and TCRdb holds only the in-frame ones, with some missing. Altogether roughly 280,000 clones are present, approximately 82% being singletons, with the ten largest covering around 4.5%. Sequences were obtained from peripheral blood. These receptors came from a man aged 55 to 70 who had recovered from COVID-19.

This chain uses TRBV28 with TRBJ2-2; no firm D call. The V and J ends lost 2 bases and 2 bases respectively, with 9 bases between them. The CDR3 consists of 15 residues. CDR1 and CDR2 from the germline V gene are MDHEN and SYDVKM. CDR3 residues: CASSLVGPNTGELFF. CDR3 DNA sequence: TGTGCCAGCAGTTTAGTCGGTCCTAACACCGGGGAGCTGTTTTTT.

J is TRBJ1-5 and V is TRBV18; D gene unclear. The CDR3 spans 14 residues. Trimming left V 3 bases short and J 3 bases short, with 9 bases between. CDR1 and CDR2 (germline): KGHSH, LQKENI. The CDR3 coding sequence is TGTGCCAGCTCACCGCAGGCAAACAATCAGCCCCAGCATTTT. It yields the protein CASSPQANNQPQHF.

The V call is TRBV6-5, the J call TRBJ1-4; TRBD1 agrees at 8 bases. With 9 bases clipped from V and 0 bases from J, the junction kept 6 bases outside the gene matches. The CDR3 has 15 amino acids. Germline CDR1 and CDR2: MNHEY and SVGAGI. CDR3 DNA sequence: TGTGCCAGTGACAGGGGTGAGGCAACTAATGAAAAACTGTTTTTT. This codes for CASDRGEATNEKLFF.

The rearrangement uses TRBV6-5 and TRBJ2-7; perhaps TRBD1 as D (6 bases). Trimming shortened V by 5 bases and J by 2 bases, and 16 bases separated the two germline ends. The CDR3 covers 15 residues. The germline gives CDR1 MNHEY, CDR2 SVGAGI. CDR3 region: CASSRRTVQTYEQYF. The DNA for the CDR3 is TGTGCCAGCAGTCGACGGACAGTTCAAACCTACGAGCAGTACTTC.

J is TRBJ2-6 and V is TRBV5-4, with 10 bases that match TRBD2. Germline loops: CDR1 SGHNT, CDR2 YYREEE (reference sequence). V gave up 6 bases and J gave up 0 bases; unmatched junction bases: 9. This CDR3 comprises 18 residues. CDR3 nucleotides: TGTGCCAGCACCCCCCCGGGACTAGCGAGCTCTGGGGCCAACGTCCTGACTTTC. The encoded protein is CASTPPGLASSGANVLTF.

The V call is TRBV5-1, the J call TRBJ1-2, with 8 nucleotides matching TRBD1. The V segment lost 2 bases and the J segment 3 bases; nucleotides outside the gene matches: 3. Germline values: CDR1 SGHRS, CDR2 YFSETQ. This CDR3 contains 14 residues. The CDR3 sequence: CASSFQTGDYGYTF. The DNA of the CDR3 is TGCGCCAGCAGCTTCCAGACAGGGGACTATGGCTACACCTTC. Drawing the rest from reference TRBV5-1 and TRBJ1-2, the complete variable domain is KAGVTQTPRYLIKTRGQQVTLSCSPISGHRSVSWYQQTPGQGLQFLFEYFSETQRNKGNFPGRFSGRQFSNSRSEMNVSTLELGDSALYLCASSFQTGDYGYTFGSGTRLTVV.

The chain couples TRBV3-1 (or the pseudogene TRBV3-2) to TRBJ1-5, with D unclear. The length of the CDR3 is 15 residues. Germline V gene sequence: CDR1 LGHDT, CDR2 YNNKEL (reference sequence). Trimming cost V 0 bases and J 0 bases, with 6 bases left between them. The CDR3 DNA reads as TGTGCCAGCAGCCAAGATGGTAGTAGCAATCAGCCCCAGCATTTT. Residues: CASSQDGSSNQPQHF.